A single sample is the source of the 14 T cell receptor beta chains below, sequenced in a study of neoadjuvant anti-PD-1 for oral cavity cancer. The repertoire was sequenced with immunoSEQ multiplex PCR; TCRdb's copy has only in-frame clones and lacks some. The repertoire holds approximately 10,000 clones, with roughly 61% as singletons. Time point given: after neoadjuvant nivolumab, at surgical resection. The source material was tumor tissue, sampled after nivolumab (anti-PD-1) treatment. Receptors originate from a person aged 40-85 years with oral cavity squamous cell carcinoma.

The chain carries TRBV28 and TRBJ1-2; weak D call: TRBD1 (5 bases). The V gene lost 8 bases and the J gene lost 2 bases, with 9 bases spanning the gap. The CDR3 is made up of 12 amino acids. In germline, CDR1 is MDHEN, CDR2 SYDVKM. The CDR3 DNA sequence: TGTGCCAGCGGTGGGGCCAACTATGGCTACACCTTC. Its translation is CASGGANYGYTF.

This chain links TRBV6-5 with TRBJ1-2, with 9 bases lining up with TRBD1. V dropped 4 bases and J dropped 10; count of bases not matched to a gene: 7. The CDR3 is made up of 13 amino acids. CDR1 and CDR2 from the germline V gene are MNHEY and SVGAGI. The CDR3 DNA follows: TGTGCCAGCAGTTCCGGGACAGGGATTGCCTACACCTTC. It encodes CASSSGTGIAYTF.

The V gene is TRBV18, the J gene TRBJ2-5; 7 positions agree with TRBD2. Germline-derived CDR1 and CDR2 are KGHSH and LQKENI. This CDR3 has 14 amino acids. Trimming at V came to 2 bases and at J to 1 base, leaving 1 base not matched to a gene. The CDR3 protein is CASSPSGGQETQYF. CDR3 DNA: TGTGCCAGCTCACCATCGGGAGGCCAAGAGACCCAGTACTTC. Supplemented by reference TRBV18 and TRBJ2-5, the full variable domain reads NAGVMQNPRHLVRRRGQEARLRCSPMKGHSHVYWYRQLPEEGLKFMVYLQKENIIDESGMPKERFSAEFPKEGPSILRIQQVVRGDSAAYFCASSPSGGQETQYFGPGTRLLVL.

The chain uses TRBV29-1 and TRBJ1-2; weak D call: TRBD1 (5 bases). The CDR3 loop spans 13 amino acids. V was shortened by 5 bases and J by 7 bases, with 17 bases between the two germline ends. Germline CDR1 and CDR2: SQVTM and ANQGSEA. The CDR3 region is CSVSLDNNRGYTF. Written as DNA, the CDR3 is TGCAGCGTTTCCTTGGACAACAATCGTGGCTACACCTTC.

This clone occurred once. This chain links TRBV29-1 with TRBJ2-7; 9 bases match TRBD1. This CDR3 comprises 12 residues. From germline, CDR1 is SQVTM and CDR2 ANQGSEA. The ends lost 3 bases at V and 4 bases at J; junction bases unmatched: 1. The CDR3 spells CSVDGTGYEQYF. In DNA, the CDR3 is TGCAGCGTTGACGGGACAGGGTACGAGCAGTACTTC.

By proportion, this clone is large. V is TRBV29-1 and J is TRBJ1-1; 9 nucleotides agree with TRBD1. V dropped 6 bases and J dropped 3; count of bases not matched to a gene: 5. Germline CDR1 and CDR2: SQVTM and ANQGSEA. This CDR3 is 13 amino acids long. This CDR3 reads CSVGTGGYTEAFF. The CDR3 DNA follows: TGCAGCGTAGGTACAGGGGGCTACACTGAAGCTTTCTTT.

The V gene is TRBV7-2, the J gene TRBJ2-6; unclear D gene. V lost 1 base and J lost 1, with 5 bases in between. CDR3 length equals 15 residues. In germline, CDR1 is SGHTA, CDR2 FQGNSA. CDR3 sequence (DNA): TGTGCCAGCAGCTTAGTCAGGTCTGGGGCCAACGTCCTGACTTTC. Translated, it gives CASSLVRSGANVLTF.

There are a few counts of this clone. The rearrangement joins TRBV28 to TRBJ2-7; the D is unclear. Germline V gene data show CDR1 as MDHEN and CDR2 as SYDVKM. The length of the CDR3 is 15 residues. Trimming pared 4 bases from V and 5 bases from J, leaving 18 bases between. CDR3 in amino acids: CASSSPGRLVNEQYF. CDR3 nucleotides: TGTGCCAGCAGTTCGCCCGGCCGACTTGTGAACGAGCAGTACTTC.

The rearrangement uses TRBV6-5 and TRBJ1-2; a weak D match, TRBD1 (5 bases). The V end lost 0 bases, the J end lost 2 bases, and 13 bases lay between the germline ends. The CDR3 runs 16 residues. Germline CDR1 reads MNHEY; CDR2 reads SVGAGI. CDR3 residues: CASSYSGGAGNYGYTF. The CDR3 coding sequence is TGTGCCAGCAGTTACTCTGGGGGTGCTGGGAACTATGGCTACACCTTC.

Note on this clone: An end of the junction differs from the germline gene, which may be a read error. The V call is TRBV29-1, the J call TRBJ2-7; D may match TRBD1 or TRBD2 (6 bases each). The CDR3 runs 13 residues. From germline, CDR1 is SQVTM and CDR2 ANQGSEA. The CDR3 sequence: CSGGRGPSDEQYF. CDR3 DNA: TGCAGCGGGGGGCGGGGACCCTCCGACGAGCAGTACTTC.

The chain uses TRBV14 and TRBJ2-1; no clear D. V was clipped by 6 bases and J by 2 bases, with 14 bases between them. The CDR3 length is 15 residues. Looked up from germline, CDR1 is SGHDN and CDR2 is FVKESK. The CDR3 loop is CASSPFMLTYNEQFF. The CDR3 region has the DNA TGTGCCAGCAGTCCGTTTATGTTGACCTACAATGAGCAGTTCTTC.

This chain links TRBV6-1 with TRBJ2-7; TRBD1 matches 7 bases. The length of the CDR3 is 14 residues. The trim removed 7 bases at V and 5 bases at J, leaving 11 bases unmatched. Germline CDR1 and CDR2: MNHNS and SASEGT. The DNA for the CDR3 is TGTGCCAGCACGCCAGGACAGGCCAAGGACGAGCAGTACTTC. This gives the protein CASTPGQAKDEQYF.

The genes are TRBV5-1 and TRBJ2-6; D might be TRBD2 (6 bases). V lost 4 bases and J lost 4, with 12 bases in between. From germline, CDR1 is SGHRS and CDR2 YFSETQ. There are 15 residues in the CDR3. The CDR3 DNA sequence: TGCGCCAGCAGCGACCCAGGGAGGGGGGCCAACGTCCTGACTTTC. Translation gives CASSDPGRGANVLTF.

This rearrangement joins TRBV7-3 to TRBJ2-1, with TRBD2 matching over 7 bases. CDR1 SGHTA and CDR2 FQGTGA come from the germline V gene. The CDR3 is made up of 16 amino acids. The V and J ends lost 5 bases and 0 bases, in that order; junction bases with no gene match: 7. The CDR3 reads CASSRSSGSSYNEQFF. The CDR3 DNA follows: TGTGCCAGCAGCCGATCTAGCGGAAGCTCCTACAATGAGCAGTTCTTC.